The TCR beta chain under discussion was sequenced for a study of shared T cell receptors in the human thymus. Sequenced by immunoSEQ multiplex PCR; TCRdb stores in-frame clones only, minus some. The sample records about 660,000 clones, 85% to 90% being singletons. The CDR3 is 16 amino acids. V was pared by 7 bases and J by 10 bases, with 15 bases of the junction left unmatched. The germline V gene has CDR1 MDHEN and CDR2 SYDVKM. This same sample was also taken into another study, of human thymus T cells. That paper states: The sample donors, healthy Finnish infants, were having corrective surgery for congenital heart defects. Thymic repertoires from unrelated individuals overlapped highly, related research reported.

This chain uses TRBV28 with TRBJ2-3; 12 nucleotides match TRBD2. Sequencing used thymocytes. The receptor was isolated from a boy under two years old with a congenital heart defect. The CDR3 region has the DNA TGTGCCAGCACCCACTTCGGACTAGCGGGGTCATGGGCGCAGTATTTT. It translates to CASTHFGLAGSWAQYF.